Below, 23 T cell receptor beta chains from the same sample are listed, as sequenced in a study of control samples from healthy donors and cancer patients. Produced via immunoSEQ multiplex PCR; TCRdb's table is partial and in-frame only. The sample includes roughly 54,000 clones, around 95% of them seen just once. The sequenced material came from blood. These receptors were taken from a woman aged 25 to 39 in good health.

Of note for this clone: An end of the junction differs from the germline gene, which may be a read error. In DNA, the CDR3 is TGTGCCAGCAGCGTAGCACGCGACTCCTCCCACGAGCAGTACTTC. Its translation is CASSVARDSSHEQYF. The chain has TRBV9 and TRBJ2-7; D gene ambiguous. Germline lookup yields CDR1 SGDLS and CDR2 YYNGEE. The CDR3 contains 15 residues.

V and J are TRBV10-3 and TRBJ2-1; TRBD2 matches 15 bases. Per the germline V gene, CDR1 is ENHRY and CDR2 is SYGVKD. V lost 6 bases, J lost 8 bases, and 8 bases stayed unmatched. CDR3 length: 16 residues. CDR3 sequence (DNA): TGTGCCATCAGCGGACTAGCGGGAGGGAGGGGGGATGAGCAGTTCTTC. Translation: CAISGLAGGRGDEQFF.

The chain links TRBV28 to TRBJ1-1, with D tentatively TRBD1 (5 bases). Trimming stripped 7 bases from V and 1 base from J, with 16 bases between. The CDR3 extends over 15 amino acids. Germline CDR1 is MDHEN and CDR2 is SYDVKM. This chain's CDR3 is CASNPLAGGNTEAFF. CDR3 in DNA: TGTGCCAGCAATCCCCTCGCCGGGGGGAACACTGAAGCTTTCTTT. Drawing the rest from reference TRBV28 and TRBJ1-1, the complete variable domain is DVKVTQSSRYLVKRTGEKVFLECVQDMDHENMFWYRQDPGLGLRLIYFSYDVKMKEKGDIPEGYSVSREKKERFSLILESASTNQTSMYLCASNPLAGGNTEAFFGQGTRLTVV.

V gene TRBV30 combines with J gene TRBJ1-4; 10 nucleotides line up with TRBD1. V lost 0 bases, J lost 0 bases, and 1 base stayed unmatched. Germline assignment: CDR1 GTSNPN and CDR2 SVGIG (reference sequence). The CDR3 contains 16 residues. The CDR3 DNA follows: TGTGCCTGGAGTGTCGGGACAGGGGCAACTAATGAAAAACTGTTTTTT. Amino acid sequence: CAWSVGTGATNEKLFF.

The chain recombines TRBV28 with TRBJ1-5; tentative D call: TRBD1 (6 bases). The CDR3 sequence is 15 residues long. The germline CDR1 and CDR2 sequences are MDHEN and SYDVKM. V gave up 3 bases and J gave up 2 bases, with 11 bases separating them. Here the CDR3 DNA reads TGTGCCAGCAGTTTTACAGGGAGAGGCAATCAGCCCCAGCATTTT. It translates to CASSFTGRGNQPQHF. Using reference TRBV28 and TRBJ1-5 for the parts outside the CDR3, the full variable domain is DVKVTQSSRYLVKRTGEKVFLECVQDMDHENMFWYRQDPGLGLRLIYFSYDVKMKEKGDIPEGYSVSREKKERFSLILESASTNQTSMYLCASSFTGRGNQPQHFGDGTRLSIL.

V is TRBV6-6 and J is TRBJ2-2; D might be TRBD2 (7 bases). The CDR3 runs 13 residues. The V gene lost 5 bases and the J gene lost 6 bases, with 10 bases spanning the gap. Germline CDR1 reads MNHNY; CDR2 reads SVGAGI (reference sequence). CDR3 sequence: CASSVGGAGELFF. As DNA, the CDR3 is TGTGCCAGCAGTGTAGGGGGGGCCGGGGAGCTGTTTTTT.

This clone occurred a few times. The V gene is TRBV11-2, the J gene TRBJ2-7; a possible D gene is TRBD2 (6 bases). The germline V and J ends were trimmed by 3 bases and 2 bases, with 23 bases remaining between them. The CDR3 contains 18 residues. CDR1 SGHAT and CDR2 FQNNGV come from the germline V gene. This CDR3 reads CASSLRVGGAKAAYEQYF. The CDR3, as DNA: TGTGCCAGCAGCTTGAGAGTCGGAGGGGCCAAGGCTGCCTACGAGCAGTACTTC.

The V gene is TRBV28, the J gene TRBJ2-1; 9 nucleotides align to TRBD2. Germline V lookup: CDR1 MDHEN, CDR2 SYDVKM. This CDR3 has 15 amino acids. After removal of 3 bases from V and 9 bases from J, the junction contained 9 bases not matched to a gene. The CDR3 DNA reads as TGTGCCAGCAGTTTCATGGGCGGGAGGGCCGTTGAGCAGTTCTTC. This translates into CASSFMGGRAVEQFF.

This chain uses TRBV3-1 (or the pseudogene TRBV3-2) with TRBJ2-3; D may be TRBD2 (5 bases). This CDR3 contains 14 residues. Germline loops: CDR1 LGHDT, CDR2 YNNKEL (reference sequence). The V end was cut by 1 base, the J end by 4 bases, with 9 bases between. The CDR3 loop reads CASSQGASSDTQYF. The CDR3, as DNA: TGTGCCAGCAGCCAAGGGGCTAGCTCAGATACGCAGTATTTT.

This chain joins TRBV14 and TRBJ1-2; D uncertain. The CDR3 length is 13 residues. Trimming stripped 4 bases from V and 3 bases from J, with 9 bases between. Germline V lookup: CDR1 SGHDN, CDR2 FVKESK. This chain's CDR3 is CASSPQTHYGYTF. In nucleotides, the CDR3 is TGTGCCAGCAGCCCCCAGACCCACTATGGCTACACCTTC.

The gene calls are TRBV2 and TRBJ2-3; 7 nucleotides match TRBD2. With 0 bases clipped from V and 2 bases from J, the junction kept 5 bases outside the gene matches. Germline V gives CDR1 SNHLY, CDR2 FYNNEI. There are 16 residues in the CDR3. CDR3: CASSEAAGSPTDTQYF. The CDR3 DNA reads as TGTGCCAGCAGTGAAGCAGCGGGGTCCCCCACAGATACGCAGTATTTT.

The genes are TRBV10-1 and TRBJ2-2; tentative D call: TRBD2 (5 bases). CDR3 length: 14 residues. Trimming cost V 3 bases and J 6 bases, with 11 bases left between them. Germline loops: CDR1 WNHNN, CDR2 SYGVQD (reference sequence). In nucleotides, the CDR3 is TGCGCCAGCAGTGATACGGGATCTTCCGGGGAGCTGTTTTTT. Translation: CASSDTGSSGELFF.

CDR3 sequence: CASRTTGGPTYEQYF. As DNA, the CDR3 is TGTGCCAGCAGGACCACTGGCGGCCCAACCTACGAGCAGTACTTC. This chain connects TRBV28 to TRBJ2-7; the D is unclear. V lost 6 bases and J lost 2, with 17 bases in between. From germline, CDR1 is MDHEN and CDR2 SYDVKM. The CDR3 totals 15 residues.

The rearrangement links TRBV3-1 (or the pseudogene TRBV3-2) to TRBJ2-4; possibly TRBD2 for D (5 bases). CDR3 length: 18 residues. Looked up from germline, CDR1 is LGHDT and CDR2 is YNNKEL (reference sequence). The germline V and J ends were trimmed by 3 bases and 8 bases, with 26 bases remaining between them. CDR3 in amino acids: CASSQTRAALRAPDIQYF. CDR3 DNA: TGTGCCAGCAGCCAGACCCGCGCCGCTTTGAGGGCTCCAGACATTCAGTACTTC.

CDR3 amino acids: CASTLSGRGETQYF. Written as DNA, the CDR3 is TGTGCCAGCACCCTAAGCGGGAGGGGCGAGACCCAGTACTTC. The rearrangement links TRBV7-2 to TRBJ2-5, with 10 bases fitting TRBD2. The CDR3 is 14 amino acids. Germline trimming cut 7 bases from V and 5 bases from J; bases unmatched to any gene: 7. The germline V gene encodes CDR1 SGHTA and CDR2 FQGNSA.

The chain recombines TRBV7-9 with TRBJ2-1; D is possibly TRBD1 or TRBD2 (5 bases each). The CDR3 covers 13 residues. Germline V gene sequence: CDR1 SEHNR, CDR2 FQNEAQ (reference sequence). V lost 0 bases, J lost 5 bases, and 5 bases lay in between. The chain's CDR3 is CASSLAGDNEQFF. CDR3 bases: TGTGCCAGCAGCTTAGCGGGGGACAATGAGCAGTTCTTC. Variable domain in full (rest from reference TRBV7-9 and TRBJ2-1): DTGVSQNPRHKITKRGQNVTFRCDPISEHNRLYWYRQTLGQGPEFLTYFQNEAQLEKSRLLSDRFSAERPKGSFSTLEIQRTEQGDSAMYLCASSLAGDNEQFFGPGTRLTVL.

V and J are TRBV7-2 and TRBJ2-1; D is ambiguous. The CDR3 consists of 13 residues. Germline CDR1 is SGHTA and CDR2 is FQGNSA. The germline V and J ends were trimmed by 5 bases and 8 bases, with 13 bases remaining between them. This CDR3 is CASSQSLLDEQFF. In nucleotides, the CDR3 is TGTGCCAGCAGCCAATCTCTTCTAGATGAGCAGTTCTTC.

This chain links TRBV5-1 with TRBJ2-5, with 10 bases matching TRBD1. This CDR3 spans 14 amino acids. Per the germline V gene, CDR1 is SGHRS and CDR2 is YFSETQ. Trimming removed 4 bases from V and 4 bases from J; junction bases left unmatched: 4. CDR3 region: CASSRTGGGETQYF. The DNA for the CDR3 is TGCGCCAGCAGCCGGACAGGGGGTGGAGAGACCCAGTACTTC.

This clone came up once. The chain links TRBV2 to TRBJ1-1; D is perhaps TRBD1 (6 bases). In germline, CDR1 is SNHLY, CDR2 FYNNEI. The length of the CDR3 is 17 residues. Trimming stripped 1 base from V and 0 bases from J, with 15 bases between. The CDR3 loop reads CASSEVLRTVMNTEAFF. In DNA, the CDR3 is TGTGCCAGCAGTGAAGTCCTTCGGACAGTCATGAACACTGAAGCTTTCTTT.

The V gene is TRBV15, the J gene TRBJ1-4; a possible D gene is TRBD1 (5 bases). The CDR3 is 15 residues long. V dropped 1 base and J dropped 3 bases, with 9 bases sitting between them. Looked up from germline, CDR1 is LNHNV and CDR2 is YYDKDF (reference sequence). The CDR3 loop reads CATSRVGASNEKLFF. The DNA for the CDR3 is TGTGCCACCAGCAGAGTTGGGGCGTCTAATGAAAAACTGTTTTTT.

The chain carries TRBV4-2 and TRBJ2-3, with 8 bases identical to TRBD2. The germline gives CDR1 LGHNA, CDR2 YNFKEQ. The CDR3 runs 15 residues. The trim removed 5 bases at V and 1 base at J, leaving 5 bases unmatched. Here the CDR3 DNA reads TGTGCCAGCAGCTACCCGCGGGAGGGCACAGATACGCAGTATTTT. Its protein product is CASSYPREGTDTQYF.

V is TRBV7-2 and J is TRBJ1-1, with a tentative D call TRBD1 (6 bases). CDR1 SGHTA and CDR2 FQGNSA come from the germline V gene. V lost 1 base, J lost 0 bases, and 15 bases lay in between. The CDR3 is made up of 17 amino acids. The CDR3 sequence is CASSLVGGRLLNTEAFF. In DNA, the CDR3 is TGTGCCAGCAGCTTAGTAGGGGGGCGCCTTTTGAACACTGAAGCTTTCTTT.

This chain links TRBV10-1 with TRBJ2-5; 10 nucleotides line up with TRBD1. The length of the CDR3 is 19 residues. The trim removed 6 bases at V and 3 bases at J, leaving 19 bases unmatched. Germline-derived CDR1 and CDR2 are WNHNN and SYGVQD (reference sequence). The CDR3 nucleotides read TGCGCCAGCAGAGGGGGTGGGGACAGGGGTGAAACAGCGGAAGAGACCCAGTACTTC. This encodes CASRGGGDRGETAEETQYF.